This T cell receptor (beta chain) came from a study of T cell responses to AZD1222 COVID-19 vaccine. Notes on the study in general: Within unmutated variant regions lay the reported targets of nearly half of spike-specific TCRs. Two AZD1222 administrations were followed by greater Spike-specific TCR breadth and depth. A mostly white British donor set with more females was recruited, and clonal diversity was possibly underestimated. Researchers report vaccine-associated CD4 TCRs spanning spike, with dominance at 160-218 and 743-854.

Sequencing was performed with immunoSEQ multiplex PCR; in TCRdb, only in-frame clones are kept and a portion is missing. The sample records approximately 140,000 clones, 85% to 95% being singletons. The length of the CDR3 is 17 residues. Looked up from germline, CDR1 is LNHDA and CDR2 is SQIVND (reference sequence). V lost 6 bases to trimming and J lost 6 bases; unmatched junction nucleotides: 18. A note on this clone: Its antigen is currently unknown.

The receptor was isolated from an adult in good health. Material: peripheral blood, obtained on day 0 of AZD1222 vaccination. The chain links TRBV19 to TRBJ1-2; 8 bases are a match to TRBD1. CDR3 amino acids: CASSQRTGKVLSNGYTF. Written as DNA, the CDR3 is TGTGCCAGTAGCCAAAGGACAGGGAAGGTTTTGTCGAATGGCTACACCTTC.